Sequencing of this T cell receptor (beta chain) was carried out in a study of blood T cell repertoires in COVID-19. Trimming at V came to 0 bases and at J to 4 bases, leaving 11 bases not matched to a gene. CDR1 and CDR2 (germline): SGHRS, YFSETQ. This CDR3 is 17 amino acids long. Profiling relied on immunoSEQ multiplex PCR, and the TCRdb table lists in-frame clones only, not all of them. The repertoire holds some 130,000 clones, with almost 70% as singletons. The specimen was peripheral blood. The V gene is TRBV5-1, the J gene TRBJ1-1, with TRBD1 matching over 8 bases. The source is a woman aged 65 to 85 with acute or convalescent COVID-19. The DNA of the CDR3 is TGCGCCAGCAGCTTGGTTGCAACAGGGGGTATGAGCACTGAAGCTTTCTTT. Translation: CASSLVATGGMSTEAFF. The full variable domain, in which reference TRBV5-1 and TRBJ1-1 provide the parts outside the CDR3, is KAGVTQTPRYLIKTRGQQVTLSCSPISGHRSVSWYQQTPGQGLQFLFEYFSETQRNKGNFPGRFSGRQFSNSRSEMNVSTLELGDSALYLCASSLVATGGMSTEAFFGQGTRLTVV.